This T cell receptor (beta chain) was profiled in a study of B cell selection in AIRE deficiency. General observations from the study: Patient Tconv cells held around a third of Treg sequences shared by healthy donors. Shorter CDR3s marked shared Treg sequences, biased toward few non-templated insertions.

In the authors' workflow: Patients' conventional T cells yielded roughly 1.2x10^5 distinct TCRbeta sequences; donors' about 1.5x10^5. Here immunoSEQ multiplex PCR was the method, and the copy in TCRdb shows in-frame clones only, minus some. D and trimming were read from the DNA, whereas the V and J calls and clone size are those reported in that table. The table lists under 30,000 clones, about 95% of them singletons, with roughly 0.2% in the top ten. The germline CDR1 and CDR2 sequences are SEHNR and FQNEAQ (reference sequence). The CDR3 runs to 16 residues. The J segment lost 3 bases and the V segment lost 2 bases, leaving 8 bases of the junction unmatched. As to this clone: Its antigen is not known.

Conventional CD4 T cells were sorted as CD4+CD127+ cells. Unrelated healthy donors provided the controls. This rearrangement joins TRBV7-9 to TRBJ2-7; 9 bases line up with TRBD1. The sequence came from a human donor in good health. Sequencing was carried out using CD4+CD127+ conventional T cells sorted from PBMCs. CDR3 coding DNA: TGTGCCAGCAGCTTACGGGGACAGGGAAAAGGCTACGAGCAGTACTTC. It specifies CASSLRGQGKGYEQYF.